The following is a T cell receptor (beta chain) sequence with its context. These data belong to a study of blood T cell repertoires in COVID-19. About the study: The origin of the acute and convalescent COVID-19 samples was the United States, Italy and Spain. PBMCs, B-cell-depleted T cells, or T cells were the source of the cDNA or gDNA that made up the material.

In the original analysis: Using reference gene primer amplification, nucleated cell counts were estimated. The repertoire was sequenced with immunoSEQ multiplex PCR; TCRdb's copy has only in-frame clones and lacks some. V and J calls plus clone size are reproduced from that table; the DNA served to infer D and trimming. The table has 400,000 or so clones, around 90% seen once. While infection was still active, Seattle patients were enrolled and then followed longitudinally. With 6 bases removed from V and 1 base from J, the gap between germline ends came to 9 bases. The length of the CDR3 is 13 residues.

The chain couples TRBV12-3 or TRBV12-4 to TRBJ1-2; D perhaps matches TRBD1 (6 bases). The material sequenced was peripheral blood. The clonotype comes from a young man with COVID-19, enrolled during active disease. The CDR3 DNA reads TGTGCCAGCAGCCGGACAGTTAACTATGGCTACACCTTC. This gives the protein CASSRTVNYGYTF.